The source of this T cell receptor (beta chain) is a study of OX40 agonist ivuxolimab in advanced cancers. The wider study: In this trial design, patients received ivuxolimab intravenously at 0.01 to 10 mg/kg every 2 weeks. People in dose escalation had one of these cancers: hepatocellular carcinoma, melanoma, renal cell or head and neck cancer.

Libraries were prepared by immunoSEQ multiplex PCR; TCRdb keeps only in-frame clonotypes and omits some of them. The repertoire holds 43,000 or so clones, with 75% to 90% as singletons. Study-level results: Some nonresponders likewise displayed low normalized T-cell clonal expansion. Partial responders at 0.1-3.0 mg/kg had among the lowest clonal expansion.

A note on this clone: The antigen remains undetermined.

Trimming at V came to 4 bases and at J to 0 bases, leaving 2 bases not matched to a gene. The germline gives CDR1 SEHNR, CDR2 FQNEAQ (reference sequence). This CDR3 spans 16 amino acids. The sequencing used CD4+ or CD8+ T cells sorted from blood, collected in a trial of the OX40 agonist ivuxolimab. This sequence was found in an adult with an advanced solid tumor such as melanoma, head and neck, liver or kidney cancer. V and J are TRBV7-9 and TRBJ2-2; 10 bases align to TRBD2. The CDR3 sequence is CASSSSGSSNTGELFF. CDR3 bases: TGTGCCAGCAGCTCTAGCGGGAGTTCGAACACCGGGGAGCTGTTTTTT.